The 13 T cell receptor beta chains given below trace back to one sample, sequenced in a study of T cell changes during pregnancy in multiple sclerosis (dated by TCRdb to between 2018 and 2021). Library construction relied on the immunoSEQ multiplex PCR assay. Not all clones reach the TCRdb copy of this immuneACCESS table, which keeps in-frame sequences only. Checked studies attribute under half of the gap to unresolved V genes and leave the rest unexplained. Within this sample are tens of thousands of clones, with roughly nine tenths of them counted one time only. Clones ranked in the top ten supply roughly 5.7% of the sample. The starting material was peripheral blood, obtained in the third trimester of pregnancy. The receptors originated from a female donor in good health, enrolled as a control in a pregnancy study.

This chain uses TRBV6-5 with TRBJ2-3, with 10 bases identical to TRBD2. Per germline, CDR1 MNHEY and CDR2 SVGAGI. This CDR3 spans 13 amino acids. J lost 9 bases, V lost 7 bases, and 7 bases had no gene match. CDR3 protein: CASTKREGGTQYF. The CDR3 DNA follows: TGTGCCAGCACAAAGCGGGAGGGAGGCACGCAGTATTTT.

This clone occurred once. The identical CDR3 is also encoded by other nucleotide sequences in the sample. V gene TRBV30 combines with J gene TRBJ2-2, with 9 positions matching TRBD1. Trimming removed 1 base from V and 5 bases from J; junction bases left unmatched: 8. Germline lookup yields CDR1 GTSNPN and CDR2 SVGIG (reference sequence). The length of the CDR3 is 16 residues. The CDR3 nucleotides are TGTGCCTGGAGTGACCCCCGGACAGGGGATACCGGGGAGCTGTTTTTT. The encoded protein is CAWSDPRTGDTGELFF.

The rearrangement links TRBV4-1 to TRBJ2-3; the D is unclear. This CDR3 region has 13 residues. Per the germline V gene, CDR1 is MGHRA and CDR2 is YSYEKL. Trimming pared 4 bases from V and 3 bases from J, leaving 8 bases between. DNA of the CDR3: TGCGCCAGCAGCCCTCACTGGACAGATACGCAGTATTTT. Translation gives CASSPHWTDTQYF.

V and J are TRBV10-2 and TRBJ1-3; no firm D call. The CDR3 runs 15 residues. Germline CDR1 is WSHSY and CDR2 is SAAADI. The ends were cut back, 0 bases at V and 0 bases at J, with 6 bases in the middle. CDR3 sequence: CASSESDYSGNTIYF. The CDR3 coding sequence is TGCGCCAGCAGTGAGTCAGACTACTCTGGAAACACCATATATTTT.

The CDR3 protein is CASSTDRGHEKLFF. The CDR3, as DNA: TGTGCCAGCAGTACCGACAGGGGACATGAAAAACTGTTTTTT. The chain is built from TRBV6-6 and TRBJ1-4; 8 nucleotides match TRBD1. Germline V gives CDR1 MNHNY, CDR2 SVGAGI (reference sequence). The CDR3 runs to 14 residues. The V segment lost 5 bases and the J segment 6 bases; nucleotides outside the gene matches: 5.

The chain combines TRBV4-3 with TRBJ2-7; 8 bases agree with TRBD1. This CDR3 is built from 14 residues. V lost 2 bases and J lost 4; bases outside the gene matches: 4. Germline loops: CDR1 LGHNA, CDR2 YSLEER. CDR3 sequence (DNA): TGCGCCAGCAGCCAATCGGGACAGGCGTACGAGCAGTACTTC. Its protein product is CASSQSGQAYEQYF.

This rearrangement joins TRBV9 to TRBJ1-4; 9 bases map to TRBD1. The germline V gene has CDR1 SGDLS and CDR2 YYNGEE. This CDR3 spans 16 amino acids. V trimming: 4 bases; J trimming: 8 bases; junction bases outside the gene matches: 12. CDR3 residues: CASSSSGGQGREKLFF. CDR3 sequence (DNA): TGTGCCAGCAGCTCCTCGGGGGGACAGGGCAGAGAAAAACTGTTTTTT.

The chain employs TRBV5-8 and TRBJ2-3, with no clear D. Deletions cut 0 bases from V and 2 bases from J, with 7 bases between. The germline V gene has CDR1 SGHTS and CDR2 YDEGEE. This CDR3 is 14 amino acids long. The CDR3 DNA is TGTGCCAGCAGCTTGGGCACTTACACAGATACGCAGTATTTT. Translation gives CASSLGTYTDTQYF.

This clone was detected only once. V and J are TRBV16 and TRBJ1-2; tentative D call: TRBD1 (6 bases). The CDR3 is 15 amino acids. Germline V CDR1 and CDR2: KGHSY, FQNENV. Trimming cost V 0 bases and J 8 bases, with 16 bases left between them. CDR3 DNA sequence: TGTGCCAGCAGCCAATCACCGGCCAGGGACATGGGCTACACCTTC. It specifies CASSQSPARDMGYTF.

This clone was seen a single time. The chain carries TRBV6-6 and TRBJ2-1; 7 positions match TRBD1. Germline values: CDR1 MNHNY, CDR2 SVGAGI (reference sequence). V dropped 4 bases and J dropped 8; count of bases not matched to a gene: 2. There are 12 residues in the CDR3. This chain's CDR3 is CASSSTGYEQFF. The CDR3 DNA reads TGTGCCAGCAGTTCGACAGGGTATGAGCAGTTCTTC.

This rearrangement joins TRBV6-5 to TRBJ1-5; 8 nucleotides agree with TRBD1. The V segment lost 4 bases and the J segment 5 bases; nucleotides outside the gene matches: 10. The CDR3 extends over 16 amino acids. Germline CDR1 is MNHEY and CDR2 is SVGAGI. In nucleotides, the CDR3 is TGTGCCAGCAGTTCGCGGACAGGGCCAAGGGATCAGCCCCAGCATTTT. Its translation is CASSSRTGPRDQPQHF.

The chain couples TRBV7-2 to TRBJ2-2, with TRBD2 matching 12 bases. The trim removed 6 bases at V and 6 bases at J, leaving 5 bases unmatched. Looked up from germline, CDR1 is SGHTA and CDR2 is FQGNSA. The CDR3 totals 15 residues. CDR3 nucleotide sequence: TGTGCCAGCAGGCGCCTAGCGGGGGGGCCCGGGGAGCTGTTTTTT. Translating it yields CASRRLAGGPGELFF.

The chain employs TRBV14 and TRBJ1-1; TRBD1 aligns across 7 bases. Germline V gene data show CDR1 as SGHDN and CDR2 as FVKESK. Trimming cost V 3 bases and J 3 bases; bases outside gene matches: 25. The CDR3 has 21 residues. DNA of the CDR3: TGTGCCAGCAGCCATATTCAAGGGGGCCTCGGGAGGGGCGTTCGGTACACTGAAGCTTTCTTT. This codes for CASSHIQGGLGRGVRYTEAFF.